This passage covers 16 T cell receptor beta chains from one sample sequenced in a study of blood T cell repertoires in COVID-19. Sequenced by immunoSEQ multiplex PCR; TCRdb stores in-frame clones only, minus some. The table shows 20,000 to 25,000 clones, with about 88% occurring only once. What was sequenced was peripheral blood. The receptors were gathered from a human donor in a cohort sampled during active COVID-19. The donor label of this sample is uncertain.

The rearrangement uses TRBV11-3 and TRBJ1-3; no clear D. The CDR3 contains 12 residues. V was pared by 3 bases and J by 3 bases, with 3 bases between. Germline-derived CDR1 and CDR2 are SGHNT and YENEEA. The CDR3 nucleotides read TGTGCCAGCAGCTTTCGTGGAAACACCATATATTTT. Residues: CASSFRGNTIYF.

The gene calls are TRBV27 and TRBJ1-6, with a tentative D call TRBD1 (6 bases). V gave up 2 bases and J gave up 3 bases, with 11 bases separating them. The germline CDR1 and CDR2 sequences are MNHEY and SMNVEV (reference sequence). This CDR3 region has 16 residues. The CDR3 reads CASSLEGGGYNSPLHF. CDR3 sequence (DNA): TGTGCCAGCAGTTTAGAAGGGGGGGGCTATAATTCACCCCTCCACTTT.

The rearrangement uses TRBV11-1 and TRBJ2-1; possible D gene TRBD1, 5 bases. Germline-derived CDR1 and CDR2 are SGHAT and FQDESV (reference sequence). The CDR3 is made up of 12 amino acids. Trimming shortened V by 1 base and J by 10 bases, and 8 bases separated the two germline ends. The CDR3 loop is CASSLGGSEQFF. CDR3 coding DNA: TGTGCCAGCAGCTTAGGGGGCAGCGAGCAGTTCTTC.

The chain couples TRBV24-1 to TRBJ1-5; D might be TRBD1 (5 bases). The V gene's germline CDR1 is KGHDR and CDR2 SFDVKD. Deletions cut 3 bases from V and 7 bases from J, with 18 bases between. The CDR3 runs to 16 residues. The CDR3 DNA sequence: TGTGCCACCAGTGATACGGGACTCACCTTGGACCAGCCCCAGCATTTT. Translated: CATSDTGLTLDQPQHF.

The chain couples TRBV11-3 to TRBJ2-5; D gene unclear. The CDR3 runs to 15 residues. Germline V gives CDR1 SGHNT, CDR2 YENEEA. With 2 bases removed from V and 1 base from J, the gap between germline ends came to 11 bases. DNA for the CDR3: TGTGCCAGCAGCTTACGATCGACAATCCAAGAGACCCAGTACTTC. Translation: CASSLRSTIQETQYF. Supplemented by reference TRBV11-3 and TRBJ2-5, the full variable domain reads EAGVVQSPRYKIIEKKQPVAFWCNPISGHNTLYWYLQNLGQGPELLIRYENEEAVDDSQLPKDRFSAERLKGVDSTLKIQPAELGDSAVYLCASSLRSTIQETQYFGPGTRLLVL.

CDR3 bases: TGTGCCAGCAGTAGGTCGGGACTAGAGACCCAGTACTTC. This translates into CASSRSGLETQYF. The chain combines TRBV27 with TRBJ2-5; tentative D call: TRBD2 (6 bases). Germline CDR1 reads MNHEY; CDR2 reads SMNVEV (reference sequence). The CDR3 runs to 13 residues. Trimming took 5 bases from V and 4 from J, leaving 11 bases between them.

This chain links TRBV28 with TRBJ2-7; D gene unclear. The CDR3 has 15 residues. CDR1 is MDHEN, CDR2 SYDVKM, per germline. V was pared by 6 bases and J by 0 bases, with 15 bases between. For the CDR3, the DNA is TGTGCCAGCAGCCCCCGCGGCAGAGCCTCCTACGAGCAGTACTTC. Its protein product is CASSPRGRASYEQYF.

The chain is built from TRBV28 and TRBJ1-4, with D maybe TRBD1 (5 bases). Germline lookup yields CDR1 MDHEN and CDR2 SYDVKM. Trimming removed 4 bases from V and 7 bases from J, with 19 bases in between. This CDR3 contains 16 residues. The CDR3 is CASSYPGETASEKLFF. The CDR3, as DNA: TGTGCCAGCAGTTATCCCGGCGAGACAGCCTCTGAAAAACTGTTTTTT.

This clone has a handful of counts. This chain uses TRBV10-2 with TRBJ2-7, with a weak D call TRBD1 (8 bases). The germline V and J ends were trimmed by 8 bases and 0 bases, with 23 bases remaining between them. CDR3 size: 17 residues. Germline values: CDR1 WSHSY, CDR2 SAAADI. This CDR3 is CASPWTGREMFSYEQYF. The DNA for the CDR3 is TGCGCCAGCCCCTGGACAGGGAGGGAGATGTTCTCCTACGAGCAGTACTTC.

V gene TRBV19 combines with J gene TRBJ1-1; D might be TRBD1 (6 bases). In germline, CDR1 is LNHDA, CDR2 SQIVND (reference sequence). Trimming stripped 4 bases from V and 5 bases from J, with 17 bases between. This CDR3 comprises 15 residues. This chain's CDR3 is CASSTRGGAQTEAFF. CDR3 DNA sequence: TGTGCCAGTAGTACCCGAGGGGGGGCGCAGACTGAAGCTTTCTTT.

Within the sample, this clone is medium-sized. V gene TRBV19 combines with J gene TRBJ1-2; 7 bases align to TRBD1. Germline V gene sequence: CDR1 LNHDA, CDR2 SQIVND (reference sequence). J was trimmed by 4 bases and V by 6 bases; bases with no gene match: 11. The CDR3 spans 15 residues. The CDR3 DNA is TGTGCCAGTAGCCTTACTCTTCAGGGGGGCTATGGCTACACCTTC. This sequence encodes CASSLTLQGGYGYTF.

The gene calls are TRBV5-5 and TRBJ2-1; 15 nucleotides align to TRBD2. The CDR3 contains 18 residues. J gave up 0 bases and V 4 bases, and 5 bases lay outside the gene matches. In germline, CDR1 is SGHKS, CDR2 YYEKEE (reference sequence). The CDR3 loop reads CASSVGTSGRSSYNEQFF. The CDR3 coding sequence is TGTGCCAGCAGCGTCGGGACTAGCGGGAGGAGCTCCTACAATGAGCAGTTCTTC.

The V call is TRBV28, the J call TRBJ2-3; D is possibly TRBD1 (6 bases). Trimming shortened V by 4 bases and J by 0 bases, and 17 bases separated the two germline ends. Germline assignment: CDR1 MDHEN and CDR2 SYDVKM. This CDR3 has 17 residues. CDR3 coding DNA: TGTGCCAGCAGTTCCAACGACAGGTCCCGAAGCACAGATACGCAGTATTTT. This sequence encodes CASSSNDRSRSTDTQYF.

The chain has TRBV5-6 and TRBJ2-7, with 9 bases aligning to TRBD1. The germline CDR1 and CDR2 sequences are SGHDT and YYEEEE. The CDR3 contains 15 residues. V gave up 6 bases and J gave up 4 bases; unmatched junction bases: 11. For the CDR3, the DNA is TGTGCCAGCAACTACCGGGACAGGGTTTGGTACGAGCAGTACTTC. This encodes CASNYRDRVWYEQYF.

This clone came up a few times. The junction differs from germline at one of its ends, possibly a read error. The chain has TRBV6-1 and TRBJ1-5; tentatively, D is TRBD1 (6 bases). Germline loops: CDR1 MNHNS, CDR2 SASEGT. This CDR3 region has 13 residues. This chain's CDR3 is CASREGQSQPQHF. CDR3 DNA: TGTGCCAGCAGGGAAGGACAGAGTCAGCCCCAGCATTTT.

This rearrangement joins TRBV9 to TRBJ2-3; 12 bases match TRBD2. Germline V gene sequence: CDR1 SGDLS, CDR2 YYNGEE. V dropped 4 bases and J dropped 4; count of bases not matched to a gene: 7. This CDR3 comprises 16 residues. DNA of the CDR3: TGTGCCAGCAGCCCCTCTAGCGGGAGGGTCGCAGATACGCAGTATTTT. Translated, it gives CASSPSSGRVADTQYF.